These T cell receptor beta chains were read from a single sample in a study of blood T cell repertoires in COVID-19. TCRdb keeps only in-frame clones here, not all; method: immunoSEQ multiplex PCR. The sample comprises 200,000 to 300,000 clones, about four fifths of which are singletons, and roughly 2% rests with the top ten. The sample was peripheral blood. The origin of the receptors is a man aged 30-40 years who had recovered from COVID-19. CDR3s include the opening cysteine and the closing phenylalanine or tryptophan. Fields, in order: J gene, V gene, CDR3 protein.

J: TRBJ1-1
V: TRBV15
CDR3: CATSRVGLGNTEAFF

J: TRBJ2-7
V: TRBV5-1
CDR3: CASSFLAGGINEQYF

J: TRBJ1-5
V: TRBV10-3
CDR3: CATRGGDSNQPQHF

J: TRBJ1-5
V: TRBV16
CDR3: CASTPIAALSDQPQHF

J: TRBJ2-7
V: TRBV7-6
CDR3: CASSLYIIDEQYF

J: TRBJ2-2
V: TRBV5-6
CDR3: CASSLIGQGVTGELFF

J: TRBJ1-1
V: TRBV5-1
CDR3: CASSLGLDRFYGTPSTATEAFF

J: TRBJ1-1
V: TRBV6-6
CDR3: CASSSSQGAVGTEAFF

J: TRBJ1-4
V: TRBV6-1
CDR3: CASSEALGIAYRGSEKLFF

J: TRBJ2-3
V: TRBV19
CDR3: CATSIPGGTDTQYF

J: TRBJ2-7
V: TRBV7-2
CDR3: CASSLAGTAQRYF

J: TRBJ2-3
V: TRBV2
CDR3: CASSDLAGSDTQYF

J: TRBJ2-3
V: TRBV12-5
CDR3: CASGLGQGRLSTDTQYF

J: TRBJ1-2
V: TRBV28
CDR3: CASSFHRTGLDYGYTF

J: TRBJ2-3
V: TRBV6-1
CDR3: CASSEQLTGASTDTQYF

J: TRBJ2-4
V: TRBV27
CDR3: CASSRLAGGQAKNIQYF

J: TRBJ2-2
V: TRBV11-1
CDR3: CASSPGQGASTGELFF

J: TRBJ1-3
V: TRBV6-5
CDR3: CASTRTGGSGNTIYF

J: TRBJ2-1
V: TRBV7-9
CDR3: CACLGVSYNEQFF

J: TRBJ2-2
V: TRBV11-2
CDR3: CASSLSGGLTGELFF

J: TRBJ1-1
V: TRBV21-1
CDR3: CASSTPGTGQNTEAFF

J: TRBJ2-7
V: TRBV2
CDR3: CASSSRQGAYEQYF

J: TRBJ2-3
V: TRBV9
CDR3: CASSGVGGPGDTQYF

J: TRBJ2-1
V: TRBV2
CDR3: CANKGRGVIYNEQFF

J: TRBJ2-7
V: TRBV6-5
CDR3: CASSYSAGASYEQYF

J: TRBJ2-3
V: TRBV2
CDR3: CASTPGGGTQYF

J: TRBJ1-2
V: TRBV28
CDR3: CASSSPGTGDGYTF

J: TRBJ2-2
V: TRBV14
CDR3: CASSHRTGVNTGELFF

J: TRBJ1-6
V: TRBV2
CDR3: CASSEAQGGGSPLHF

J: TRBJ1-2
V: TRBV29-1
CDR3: CSTSPAGDYGYTF

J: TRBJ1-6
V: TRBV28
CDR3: CASSRGDRDYSPLHF

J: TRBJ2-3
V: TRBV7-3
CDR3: CASSPRLAGDTQYF

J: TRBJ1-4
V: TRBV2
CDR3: CASSQKRGSFNEKLFF

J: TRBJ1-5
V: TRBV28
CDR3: CASRQGYQPQHF

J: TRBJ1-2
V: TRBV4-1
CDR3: CASSQDSAGNSYGYTF

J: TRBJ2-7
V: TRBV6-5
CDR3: CASRPPGQGTYEQYF

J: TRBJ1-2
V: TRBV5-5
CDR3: CASSITGGDGYTF

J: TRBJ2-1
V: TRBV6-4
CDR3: CASSTSGGAHNEQFF

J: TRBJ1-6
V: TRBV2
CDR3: CASTGLGHTNSPLHF

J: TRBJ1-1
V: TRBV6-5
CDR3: CASSRQAGNTEAFF

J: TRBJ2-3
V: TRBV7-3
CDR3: CASSGTSGAGTQYF

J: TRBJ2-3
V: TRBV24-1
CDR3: CATSDFPKRGGLRKDTQYF

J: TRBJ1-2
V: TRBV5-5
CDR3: CASSSGGTGGYTF

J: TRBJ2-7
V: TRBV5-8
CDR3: CASSLLAGGDEQYF

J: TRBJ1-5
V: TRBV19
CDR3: CASSIAWGEENQPQHF

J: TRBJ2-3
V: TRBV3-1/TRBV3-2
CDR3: CASSQGGTDTQYF

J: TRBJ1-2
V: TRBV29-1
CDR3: CSVPGGGQVGPYGYTF

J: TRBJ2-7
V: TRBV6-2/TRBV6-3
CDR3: CASSSGQSISYEQYF

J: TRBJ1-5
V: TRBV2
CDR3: CASRPDRGGQPQHF

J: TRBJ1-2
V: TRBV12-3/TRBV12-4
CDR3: CASSFDRAMGYTF

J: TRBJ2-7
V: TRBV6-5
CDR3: CASSYGDPGYEQYF

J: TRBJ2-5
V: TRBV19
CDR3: CASSMPGQARKTQYF

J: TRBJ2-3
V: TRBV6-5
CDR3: CASSTPGETQYF

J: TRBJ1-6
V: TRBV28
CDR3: CASRRQGAIRNSPLHF

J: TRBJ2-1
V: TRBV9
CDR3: CASSVEGADVNEQFF